This T cell receptor (beta chain) was obtained from a study of shared clonotypes between healthy human individuals. This CDR3 has 15 residues. The germline V gene encodes CDR1 SGDLS and CDR2 YYNGEE. V trimming: 0 bases; J trimming: 5 bases; junction bases outside the gene matches: 7. Concerning this clone: Its antigen remains unknown.

The study drew its donors from healthy HIV-negative adults without recent acute infections or vaccinations. In the authors' methods: Junction-only sequences without quality scores were provided by ImmunoSEQ, so filtering was different. TCRdb's table, derived via immunoSEQ multiplex PCR, lists solely in-frame clones and lacks some. V and J calls plus clone size are reproduced from that table; the DNA served to infer D and trimming. The table has some 450,000 clones, about 74% seen once; the top ten hold 9.5% to 15%. Overall study findings and caveats: Genetic and exposure-history diversity was limited by the small donor number.

The receptor was derived from a woman between 40 and 55 years old in good health. Some clones in this sample may be carry-over from other donors' samples. Sequencing was carried out using PBMCs. J is TRBJ1-2 and V is TRBV9, with 7 bases identical to TRBD1. CDR3 nucleotide sequence: TGTGCCAGCAGCGTAGCAAAGGGGGCAGGATATGGCTACACCTTC. Protein product: CASSVAKGAGYGYTF.